The 5 T cell receptor beta chains below come from one sample, sequenced in a study of OX40 agonist ivuxolimab in advanced cancers. Produced via immunoSEQ multiplex PCR; TCRdb's table is partial and in-frame only. Here the sample spans some 11,000 clones, approximately 75% being singletons. The input for sequencing was CD4+ or CD8+ T cells sorted from blood, taken in a trial of the OX40 agonist ivuxolimab. The receptors derive from an adult with an advanced solid tumor such as melanoma, head and neck, liver or kidney cancer.

V usage is TRBV10-3 and J usage is TRBJ2-1; no clear D. Germline lookup yields CDR1 ENHRY and CDR2 SYGVKD. Trimming pared 4 bases from V and 9 bases from J, leaving 13 bases between. This CDR3 has 13 residues. The CDR3: CAISAPGGSEQFF. CDR3 nucleotide sequence: TGTGCCATCAGTGCCCCAGGCGGTAGTGAGCAGTTCTTC.

The genes are TRBV28 and TRBJ1-2; D perhaps matches TRBD1 (5 bases). From germline, CDR1 is MDHEN and CDR2 SYDVKM. V was trimmed by 6 bases and J by 3 bases, leaving 20 bases between them. The CDR3 consists of 16 residues. CDR3 residues: CASSYVGQGRDYGYTF. CDR3 sequence (DNA): TGTGCCAGCAGCTATGTCGGGCAGGGTAGGGACTATGGCTACACCTTC.

The chain is built from TRBV7-9 and TRBJ2-3, with 7 bases that match TRBD2. The CDR3 contains 14 residues. Trimming cost V 0 bases and J 6 bases; bases outside gene matches: 3. Germline lookup yields CDR1 SEHNR and CDR2 FQNEAQ (reference sequence). Here the CDR3 DNA reads TGTGCCAGCAGCTTAGCCCACGGGGGGGATACGCAGTATTTT. It codes for CASSLAHGGDTQYF.

This clone was seen more than once but under ten times. The rearrangement joins TRBV27 to TRBJ2-7; TRBD1 aligns across 7 bases. Unmatched junction bases numbered 13, after V lost 6 bases and J lost 5 bases. The length of the CDR3 is 15 residues. Germline V lookup: CDR1 MNHEY, CDR2 SMNVEV (reference sequence). The CDR3, as DNA: TGTGCCAGCAGCCCCTTTTCCGACAGGGTCCACGAGCAGTACTTC. This translates into CASSPFSDRVHEQYF.

The rearrangement joins TRBV7-6 to TRBJ1-4; the D gene is possibly TRBD1 (6 bases). Trimming cost V 3 bases and J 8 bases, with 19 bases left between them. Germline V gene sequence: CDR1 SGHVS, CDR2 FNYEAQ. This CDR3 is built from 16 residues. CDR3 protein: CASSFLAGEILEKLFF. The CDR3 region has the DNA TGTGCCAGCAGCTTCCTCGCAGGGGAGATTTTAGAAAAACTGTTTTTT.